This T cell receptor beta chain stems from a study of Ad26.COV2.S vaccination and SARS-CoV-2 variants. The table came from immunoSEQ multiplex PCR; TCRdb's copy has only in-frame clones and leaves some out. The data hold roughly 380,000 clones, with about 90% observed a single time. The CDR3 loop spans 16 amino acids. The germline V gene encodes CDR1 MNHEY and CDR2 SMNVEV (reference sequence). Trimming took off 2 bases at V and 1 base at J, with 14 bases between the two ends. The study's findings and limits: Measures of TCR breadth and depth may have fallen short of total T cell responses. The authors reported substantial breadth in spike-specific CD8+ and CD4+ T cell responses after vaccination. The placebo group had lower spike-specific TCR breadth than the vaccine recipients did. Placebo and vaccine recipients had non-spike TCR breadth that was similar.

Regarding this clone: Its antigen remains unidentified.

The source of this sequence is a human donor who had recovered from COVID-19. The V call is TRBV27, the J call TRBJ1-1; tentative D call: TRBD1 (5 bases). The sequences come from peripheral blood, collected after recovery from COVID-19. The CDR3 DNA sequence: TGTGCCAGCAGTTTAGCCCCTCCCGACAGGAACACTGAAGCTTTCTTT. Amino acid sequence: CASSLAPPDRNTEAFF.